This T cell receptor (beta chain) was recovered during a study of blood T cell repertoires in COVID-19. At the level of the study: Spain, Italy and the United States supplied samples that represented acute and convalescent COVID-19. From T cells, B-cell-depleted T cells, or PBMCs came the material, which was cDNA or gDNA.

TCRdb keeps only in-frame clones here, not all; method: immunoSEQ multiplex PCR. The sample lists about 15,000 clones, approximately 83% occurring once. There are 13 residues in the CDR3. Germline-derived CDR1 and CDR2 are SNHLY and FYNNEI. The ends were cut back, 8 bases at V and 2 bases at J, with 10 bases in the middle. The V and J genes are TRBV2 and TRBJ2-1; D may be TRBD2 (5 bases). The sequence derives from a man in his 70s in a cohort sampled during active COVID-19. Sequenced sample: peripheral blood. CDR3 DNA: TGTGCCAGCGGACTTAATCCCTACAATGAGCAGTTCTTC. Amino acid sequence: CASGLNPYNEQFF.